This T cell receptor (beta chain) was sequenced for a study of T cells in Graves' hyperthyroidism and ophthalmopathy. This clonotype occurred many times. Its antigen is still unknown. The investigators amplified TCR beta CDR3 regions from RNA transcripts. The primer set for the first-round RT-PCR of the TCR CDR3 was HTBI. TCRdb re-analysed the multiplex PCR reads in MiXCR, keeping a single row per CDR3 protein. The data hold over 250,000 distinct CDR3 sequences, with 12% to 15% observed a single time. Germline CDR1 PRHDT, CDR2 FYEKMQ (reference sequence). This CDR3 region has 14 residues. V lost 0 bases and J lost 8, with 8 bases in between. Study results and caveats: In simple terms, a model built on 13 V-J features told ophthalmopathy apart from stable hyperthyroidism. Also found in blood were most expanded thyroid clonotypes above 0.001.

Ophthalmopathy cases met thresholds of Clinical Activity Score at least 3, NOSPECS grade at least 4 and duration under 3 months. Criteria for exclusion of patients were uncontrolled infection, other autoimmune disease, pregnancy or lactation. The source of this sequence is a woman aged 40 to 50 with Graves' ophthalmopathy. The specimen was blood. The chain combines TRBV13 with TRBJ1-6; D gene unclear. The CDR3 DNA follows: TGTGCCAGCAGCTTAGGGGCGAGACATTCACCCCTCCACTTT. Translating gives CASSLGARHSPLHF. The whole variable domain, filled in from reference TRBV13 and TRBJ1-6, reads AAGVIQSPRHLIKEKRETATLKCYPIPRHDTVYWYQQGPGQDPQFLISFYEKMQSDKGSIPDRFSAQQFSDYHSELNMSSLELGDSALYFCASSLGARHSPLHFGNGTRLTVT.